This TCR beta chain was identified in a study of cytomegalovirus exposure and HLA in healthy donors. V was pared by 2 bases and J by 3 bases, with 4 bases between. CDR3 length equals 12 residues. CDR1 is MNHNY and CDR2 is SVGAGI in the germline V gene (reference sequence). PCR employed 60 Vbeta and 13 Jbeta primers. Sequencing was performed with immunoSEQ multiplex PCR; in TCRdb, only in-frame clones are kept and a portion is missing. The data show tens of thousands of clones, 79% seen once. This chain connects TRBV6-6 to TRBJ1-1, with D hard to call. Sequencing was performed on PBMCs. This receptor was identified in a woman in her thirties or forties in good health and CMV-seronegative. CDR3 region: CASSYEYTEAFF. For the CDR3, the DNA is TGTGCCAGCAGTTACGAGTACACTGAAGCTTTCTTT.